The 27 T cell receptor beta chains given below trace back to one sample, sequenced in a study of T-cell memory formation after mild COVID-19. Using its own MiXCR run on the 5' RACE reads, TCRdb lists one record per CDR3 protein. The sample carries 350,000 to 400,000 distinct CDR3 sequences, around 21% recorded once. The specimen sequenced was PBMCs or a T cell subset sorted from them (not recorded which). The receptors come from an adult woman who had mild COVID-19 (a few samples of this study predate the infection). Cell type and time point are not known.

The rearrangement uses TRBV14 and TRBJ2-1; D call uncertain. The CDR3 covers 11 residues. Germline V gives CDR1 SGHDN, CDR2 FVKESK. V shed 0 bases and J shed 13 bases, with 7 bases lying between them. In nucleotides, the CDR3 is TGTGCCAGCAGCCAAGATCTACAACAGTTCTTC. This translates into CASSQDLQQFF.

This clonotype was detected only a few times. This chain connects TRBV2 to TRBJ2-5, with TRBD1 matching over 7 bases. Germline CDR1 reads SNHLY; CDR2 reads FYNNEI. Germline trimming cut 9 bases from V and 4 bases from J; bases unmatched to any gene: 2. This CDR3 is built from 11 residues. The CDR3 region is CARQGLETQYF. In nucleotides, the CDR3 is TGTGCCAGACAGGGGTTAGAGACCCAGTACTTC.

A few counts support this clonotype. In DNA, the CDR3 is TGTGCCAGCAGCTTGGGATTAGGGCCCTACAATGAGCAGTTCTTC. This gives the protein CASSLGLGPYNEQFF. This rearrangement joins TRBV7-2 to TRBJ2-1; no clear D gene. The CDR3 length is 15 residues. V lost 3 bases, J lost 2 bases, and 11 bases lay in between. Germline values: CDR1 SGHTA, CDR2 FQGNSA.

CDR3: CASSQDRGQGSYEQYF. CDR3 in DNA: TGTGCCAGCAGCCAAGATCGGGGACAGGGTTCCTACGAGCAGTACTTC. The rearrangement links TRBV4-2 to TRBJ2-7, with 9 bases that match TRBD1. This CDR3 is 16 amino acids long. V trimming: 0 bases; J trimming: 1 base; junction bases outside the gene matches: 4. The V gene's germline CDR1 is LGHNA and CDR2 YNFKEQ.

The V call is TRBV4-2, the J call TRBJ1-5; maybe TRBD1 (5 bases). The CDR3 sequence is 16 residues long. V was shortened by 3 bases and J by 4 bases, with 16 bases between the two germline ends. Germline-derived CDR1 and CDR2 are LGHNA and YNFKEQ. CDR3 sequence reads: CASSQARGEGNQPQHF. As DNA, the CDR3 is TGTGCCAGCAGCCAGGCCCGGGGGGAAGGGAATCAGCCCCAGCATTTT.

This clonotype was picked up many times. CDR3 sequence reads: CSATRGSGKETQYF. The CDR3 DNA reads TGCAGTGCTACCCGTGGGAGCGGGAAGGAGACCCAGTACTTC. The chain joins TRBV20-1 to TRBJ2-5; 7 bases map to TRBD2. With 4 bases clipped from V and 5 bases from J, the junction kept 10 bases outside the gene matches. The CDR3 spans 14 residues. The V gene's germline CDR1 is DFQATT and CDR2 SNEGSKA (reference sequence).

This clonotype was seen many times. This sequence joins TRBV7-9 and TRBJ2-7; unclear D gene. This CDR3 contains 11 residues. V shed 5 bases and J shed 4 bases, with 6 bases lying between them. Germline CDR1 and CDR2: SEHNR and FQNEAQ (reference sequence). CDR3 in amino acids: CASSISYEQYF. CDR3 DNA sequence: TGTGCCAGCAGCATCTCATACGAGCAGTACTTC.

The chain combines TRBV20-1 with TRBJ1-1, with D maybe TRBD1 (5 bases). Germline-derived CDR1 and CDR2 are DFQATT and SNEGSKA (reference sequence). V dropped 6 bases and J dropped 7 bases, with 18 bases sitting between them. The CDR3 consists of 13 residues. The CDR3 region has the DNA TGCAGTGCCGGTCGGGGCGGGACGAGTGAAGCTTTCTTT. It codes for CSAGRGGTSEAFF.

This chain links TRBV6-1 with TRBJ2-1, with D unclear. Deletions cut 8 bases from V and 9 bases from J, with 11 bases between. The CDR3 has 11 residues. Germline lookup yields CDR1 MNHNS and CDR2 SASEGT. The CDR3 DNA is TGTGCCAGCGAGGTGATTGGTGAGCAGTTCTTC. It encodes CASEVIGEQFF.

V usage is TRBV9 and J usage is TRBJ2-1, with TRBD2 matching 12 bases. The V gene's germline CDR1 is SGDLS and CDR2 YYNGEE. The CDR3 consists of 19 residues. V was pared by 0 bases and J by 0 bases, with 7 bases of the junction left unmatched. The CDR3 DNA is TGTGCCAGCAGCGTAGATGGGACTAGCGGGTCTAGCTCCTACAATGAGCAGTTCTTC. This encodes CASSVDGTSGSSSYNEQFF. Combining the CDR3 with reference TRBV9 and TRBJ2-1 gives the whole variable domain DSGVTQTPKHLITATGQRVTLRCSPRSGDLSVYWYQQSLDQGLQFLIQYYNGEERAKGNILERFSAQQFPDLHSELNLSSLELGDSALYFCASSVDGTSGSSSYNEQFFGPGTRLTVL.

This clonotype was counted only a few times. The rearrangement links TRBV24-1 to TRBJ2-3, with D tentatively TRBD1 (5 bases). CDR1 KGHDR and CDR2 SFDVKD come from the germline V gene. The CDR3 extends over 13 amino acids. V lost 9 bases and J 6 bases, leaving 15 bases between the germline ends. CDR3 nucleotides: TGTGCCACCGGGATCCAGGGTGCGGATACGCAGTATTTT. Translating gives CATGIQGADTQYF.

This clonotype was counted many times. The chain recombines TRBV6-5 with TRBJ1-1; 11 nucleotides match TRBD1. V lost 5 bases to trimming and J lost 6 bases; unmatched junction nucleotides: 5. CDR3 size: 14 residues. Per the germline V gene, CDR1 is MNHEY and CDR2 is SVGAGI. The CDR3 loop reads CASSPSGQGAEAFF. CDR3 DNA: TGTGCCAGCAGTCCATCGGGACAGGGGGCTGAAGCTTTCTTT.

V usage is TRBV24-1 and J usage is TRBJ2-7, with D possibly being TRBD2 (5 bases). There are 11 residues in the CDR3. Germline CDR1 KGHDR, CDR2 SFDVKD. V was pared by 1 base and J by 13 bases, with 10 bases between. CDR3 coding DNA: TGTGCCACCAGTGATTTTGGAGGTTATTACTTC. Encoded protein: CATSDFGGYYF.

This clonotype was seen a single time. The chain couples TRBV20-1 to TRBJ2-5; 11 bases are a match to TRBD2. J lost 4 bases, V lost 0 bases, and 16 bases had no gene match. Germline V gene sequence: CDR1 DFQATT, CDR2 SNEGSKA (reference sequence). The CDR3 is 19 amino acids. CDR3 coding DNA: TGCAGTGCTAGAGATCGTGGGGTAGCGGGGGGGCCGGAGAGAGAGACCCAGTACTTC. Protein sequence: CSARDRGVAGGPERETQYF.

This clonotype has just a few counts. V is TRBV7-2 and J is TRBJ1-1; D is unresolved. The germline CDR1 and CDR2 sequences are SGHTA and FQGNSA. The CDR3 has 14 amino acids. Trimming cost V 5 bases and J 1 base, with 11 bases left between them. Written as DNA, the CDR3 is TGTGCCAGCAGCCCTCCGACACCGAACACTGAAGCTTTCTTT. This encodes CASSPPTPNTEAFF.

CDR3 sequence: CASSRTGAVGNTIYF. The CDR3 nucleotides are TGTGCCAGCAGCCGAACAGGGGCCGTCGGAAACACCATATATTTT. The rearrangement uses TRBV11-3 and TRBJ1-3, with 7 bases that match TRBD1. CDR1 is SGHNT, CDR2 YENEEA, per germline. V dropped 5 bases and J dropped 4; count of bases not matched to a gene: 8. The CDR3 spans 15 residues.

The gene calls are TRBV7-9 and TRBJ1-2; D possibly corresponds to TRBD1 (6 bases). The CDR3 has 14 amino acids. Germline CDR1 reads SEHNR; CDR2 reads FQNEAQ (reference sequence). V was cut by 5 bases and J by 6 bases, with 16 bases left in between. DNA of the CDR3: TGTGCCAGCAGCACGGCAGGCAGGGGCCATGGCTACACCTTC. This encodes CASSTAGRGHGYTF.

V and J are TRBV7-2 and TRBJ2-3; D possibly corresponds to TRBD1 (5 bases). Trimming left V 7 bases short and J 3 bases short, with 14 bases between. Germline loops: CDR1 SGHTA, CDR2 FQGNSA. The CDR3 runs 14 residues. In nucleotides, the CDR3 is TGTGCCAGCAAAGCCAGGGCCCTAACAGATACGCAGTATTTT. Its translation: CASKARALTDTQYF.

This rearrangement joins TRBV12-3 or TRBV12-4 to TRBJ1-4, with D hard to call. The CDR3 has 15 amino acids. V was clipped by 6 bases and J by 6 bases, with 17 bases between them. CDR3 DNA: TGTGCCAGCAGACCGGGTGGCGTCCGCGATGAAAAACTGTTTTTT. It is translated as CASRPGGVRDEKLFF.

V gene TRBV20-1 combines with J gene TRBJ2-1; the match to TRBD2 covers 9 bases. With V trimmed by 3 bases and J by 7 bases, 4 bases remained unmatched. The CDR3 loop spans 13 amino acids. Germline V gene lookup returns CDR1 DFQATT and CDR2 SNEGSKA (reference sequence). The CDR3 sequence is CSARGTSSNEQFF. For the CDR3, the DNA is TGCAGTGCTAGGGGGACTAGCTCGAATGAGCAGTTCTTC.

The rearrangement uses TRBV9 and TRBJ1-1, with D unresolved. Looked up from germline, CDR1 is SGDLS and CDR2 is YYNGEE. The CDR3 is 15 amino acids. The ends were cut back, 0 bases at V and 3 bases at J, with 12 bases in the middle. This CDR3 reads CASSVDGQADTEAFF. CDR3 bases: TGTGCCAGCAGCGTAGACGGGCAAGCGGACACTGAAGCTTTCTTT.

In its sample, this clonotype was seen once. V gene TRBV5-1 combines with J gene TRBJ1-3, with D perhaps TRBD1 (6 bases). Between the trimmed V and J ends, which lost 4 bases and 2 bases, there was a span of 10 bases. Germline V gives CDR1 SGHRS, CDR2 YFSETQ. This CDR3 has 14 amino acids. The CDR3 protein is CASSPGHPGNTIYF. Written as DNA, the CDR3 is TGCGCCAGCAGCCCGGGACACCCTGGAAACACCATATATTTT.

The sample holds a few counts of this clonotype. This chain links TRBV28 with TRBJ2-1; D is unclear. CDR1 MDHEN and CDR2 SYDVKM come from the germline V gene. Trimming stripped 0 bases from V and 9 bases from J, with 6 bases between. The CDR3 has 12 residues. The chain's CDR3 is CASSLWTSEQFF. The CDR3, as DNA: TGTGCCAGCAGTTTATGGACCTCTGAGCAGTTCTTC.

This clonotype was seen more than once but under ten times. V usage is TRBV24-1 and J usage is TRBJ2-1, with no clear D. V lost 1 base and J 0 bases, leaving 9 bases between the germline ends. The CDR3 spans 16 residues. Germline V CDR1 and CDR2: KGHDR, SFDVKD. The DNA of the CDR3 is TGTGCCACCAGTGATTTTCGAGGCAGCTCCTACAATGAGCAGTTCTTC. Its translation: CATSDFRGSSYNEQFF.

V and J are TRBV19 and TRBJ2-3, with D hard to call. CDR3 size: 16 residues. V dropped 4 bases and J dropped 2 bases, with 16 bases sitting between them. The germline gives CDR1 LNHDA, CDR2 SQIVND (reference sequence). CDR3 region: CASSTPTGSNTDTQYF. For the CDR3, the DNA is TGTGCCAGTAGTACCCCGACTGGATCTAACACAGATACGCAGTATTTT.

This clonotype appeared many times. V usage is TRBV24-1 and J usage is TRBJ1-2, with TRBD1 as a possible D gene (5 bases). The CDR3 has 14 residues. V was pared by 3 bases and J by 6 bases, with 13 bases between. CDR1 and CDR2 (germline): KGHDR, SFDVKD. The CDR3 region is CATSDQTGRNGYTF. DNA for the CDR3: TGTGCCACCAGTGATCAGACGGGGCGGAATGGCTACACCTTC.

This clonotype has just a few counts. The chain has TRBV21-1 and TRBJ2-7; the D call of TRBD1 is as the table states it, not checked on the DNA. TRBV21-1 is given as a pseudogene. The CDR3 extends over 13 amino acids. In nucleotides, the CDR3 is TGTGCCAGCAGCATGAGGGGACCCCTGGAGCAGTACTTC. It translates to CASSMRGPLEQYF.